The rows below give T cell receptor beta chains drawn from one sample of a study of OX40 agonist ivuxolimab in advanced cancers. Measured with immunoSEQ multiplex PCR; TCRdb has only the in-frame clones, and not every one. The sample holds 100,000 to 120,000 clones, approximately 89% seen once. The sample consisted of CD4+ or CD8+ T cells sorted from blood, taken in a trial of the OX40 agonist ivuxolimab. Receptors originate from an adult with an advanced solid tumor such as melanoma, head and neck, liver or kidney cancer. Each CDR3 is given with its conserved first and last residue. Fields, in order: clone size, J gene, V gene, D gene, CDR3 DNA, CDR3 protein. The D gene is left open where the match is weak. A clone size is listed for some rows: how often the clone was seen (once, few, many), or a class if it is expanded.

>-|TRBJ2-7|TRBV6-1|-
TGTGCCAGCAGTGAAGACGGCTGGATGTTCAACTACGAGCAGTACTTC
CASSEDGWMFNYEQYF
>-|TRBJ1-6|TRBV19|-
TGTGCCAGTAGTACCCCGATGGGCTCGAATTCACCCCTCCACTTT
CASSTPMGSNSPLHF
>-|TRBJ2-2|TRBV11-3|-
TGTGCCAGCAGCTTTCAGCGGGACACCGGGGAGCTGTTTTTT
CASSFQRDTGELFF
>-|TRBJ1-1|TRBV4-3|-
TGCGCCAGCGGAACAGGAGGTAAAGCTTTCTTT
CASGTGGKAFF
>-|TRBJ2-6|TRBV10-1|-
TGCGCCAGCAGTGAGTCCGGAAAAGGGGTCGGGGCCAACGTCCTGACTTTC
CASSESGKGVGANVLTF
>-|TRBJ1-2|TRBV5-1|TRBD1
TGCGCCAGCAGCTTGGCGGCAGGGGGCGCCGCCAGCCCCCTTAACTATGGCTACACCTTC
CASSLAAGGAASPLNYGYTF
>-|TRBJ2-2|TRBV5-1|-
TGCGCCAGCAGCAACCACAGGGCTGGGGACACCGGGGAGCTGTTTTTT
CASSNHRAGDTGELFF
>-|TRBJ2-7|TRBV23-1|-
TGCGCCAGCAGTCAACAGGACTCCTGCTACGAGCAGTACTTC
CASSQQDSCYEQYF
>-|TRBJ2-3|TRBV9|TRBD2
TGTGCCAGCAGCATCAACCCACCGGGACTAGCAGCAGATACGCAGTATTTT
CASSINPPGLAADTQYF
>-|TRBJ2-7|TRBV7-2|-
TGTGCCAGCAGCCTACCTCCCTTCTCCTACGAGCAGTACTTC
CASSLPPFSYEQYF
>once|TRBJ2-2|TRBV30|-
TGTGCCTCTTGGAGATCCAGCCCGCCGAACACCGGGGAGCTGTTTTTT
CASWRSSPPNTGELFF
>-|TRBJ2-5|TRBV18|-
TGTGCCAGCTCACCACCGAAGAGGGAGACCCAGTACTTC
CASSPPKRETQYF
>once|TRBJ1-2|TRBV7-3|-
TGTGCCAGCAGCTCGACACAGGGTCCTTTTGGCTACACCTTC
CASSSTQGPFGYTF
>medium-sized|TRBJ2-7|TRBV19|TRBD2
TGTGCCAGTAGCCCCTTCGCGGGGGATCTCCACGAGCAGTACTTC
CASSPFAGDLHEQYF
>-|TRBJ2-3|TRBV4-3|-
TGCGCCAGCAGACAAGGGGGGGTCACAGATACGCAGTATTTT
CASRQGGVTDTQYF
>-|TRBJ2-3|TRBV13|TRBD2
TGTGCCAGCAGCTTAGCCCCCCGGCGGGAGGCCCCCCAGTATTTT
CASSLAPRREAPQYF
>-|TRBJ1-2|TRBV2|TRBD1
TGTGCCAGCGCCCCGGGACAGGGTTTCTATGGCTACACCTTC
CASAPGQGFYGYTF
>-|TRBJ1-2|TRBV6-6|-
TGTGCCAGCAGGAGGGGGGCTGATGGCTACACCTTC
CASRRGADGYTF
>-|TRBJ2-3|TRBV2|TRBD2
TGTGCCAGCAGTGCCACTCCGGGACTAGCAAGGGGTACGCAGTATTTT
CASSATPGLARGTQYF
>-|TRBJ2-7|TRBV19|TRBD2
TGTGCCAGTAGCCCTTCTAGCGGGGGGCCGTACGAGCAGTACTTC
CASSPSSGGPYEQYF
>-|TRBJ2-7|TRBV7-9|-
TGTGCCAGCAGTCGAGACAGCCGCTACGAGCAGTACTTC
CASSRDSRYEQYF
>-|TRBJ2-1|TRBV14|TRBD2
TGTGCCAGCAGCAAGGGACTAGCGGGAGTGGGCTCCTACAATGAGCAGTTCTTC
CASSKGLAGVGSYNEQFF
>-|TRBJ1-1|TRBV4-3|-
TGCGCCAGCAGCCAAACAGTGAACACTGAAGCTTTCTTT
CASSQTVNTEAFF
>many|TRBJ1-1|TRBV5-4|-
TGTGCCAGCAGCCAAGAACTAAACACTGAAGCTTTCTTT
CASSQELNTEAFF
>-|TRBJ1-2|TRBV28|-
TGTGCCAGCAGTTGGGGCAGCGCTAACTATGGCTACACCTTC
CASSWGSANYGYTF
>-|TRBJ1-3|TRBV6-6|-
TGTGCCAGCACTCCGGAGGGAAACACCATATATTTT
CASTPEGNTIYF
>-|TRBJ2-4|TRBV4-3|-
TGCGCCAGCAGCCAAGAACACAGTGGAAACATTCAGTACTTC
CASSQEHSGNIQYF
>-|TRBJ2-7|TRBV5-1|TRBD1
TGCGCCAGCAGCCTCACTACCGGGACAGGGGCCTACGAGCAGTACTTC
CASSLTTGTGAYEQYF
>-|TRBJ2-2|TRBV19|-
TGTGCCAGTAGTATAGGGTTTGACACCGGGGAGCTGTTTTTT
CASSIGFDTGELFF
>-|TRBJ1-2|TRBV11-2|-
TGTGCCAGCAGCTTTACTTTCAGTACAGGCCGTACTAACTATGGCTACACCTTC
CASSFTFSTGRTNYGYTF
>-|TRBJ2-7|TRBV9|TRBD1
TGTGCCAGCAGCGTAGGGGGACAGGGTACGAGCGAGCAGTACTTC
CASSVGGQGTSEQYF
>-|TRBJ2-3|TRBV14|-
TGTGCCAGCAGCCAAGATAATTTATACACAGATACGCAGTATTTT
CASSQDNLYTDTQYF
>-|TRBJ2-1|TRBV7-3|TRBD2
TGTGCCAGCAGCTTGACCGGGACTAGAATCTACAATGAGCAGTTCTTC
CASSLTGTRIYNEQFF
>-|TRBJ2-3|TRBV25-1|TRBD2
TGTGCCAGCAGTGGGACTAGCGGGAGAGATACGCAGTATTTT
CASSGTSGRDTQYF
>-|TRBJ1-5|TRBV7-2|-
TGTGCCAGCAGCTTAGGCCCCATGACTATAATTCAGCCCCAGCATTTT
CASSLGPMTIIQPQHF
>few|TRBJ2-7|TRBV29-1|TRBD1
TGCAGCGGACAGGGGGTCAACGAGCAGTACTTC
CSGQGVNEQYF
>once|TRBJ2-7|TRBV28|-
TGTGCCAGCAGTTTGCAGATTCCCTACGAGCAGTACTTC
CASSLQIPYEQYF
>-|TRBJ1-2|TRBV9|TRBD1
TGTGCCAGCAGCGTAGACGGGACAGGAATTGGCTACACCTTC
CASSVDGTGIGYTF
>few|TRBJ1-5|TRBV4-1|-
TGCGCCAGCAGCCAAATAGAAAGGGCTAATCAGCCCCAGCATTTT
CASSQIERANQPQHF
>few|TRBJ2-7|TRBV10-3|TRBD1
TGTGCCATCAGAGAGACAGGGGCCTCGGGCGAGCAGTACTTC
CAIRETGASGEQYF
>-|TRBJ2-5|TRBV18|-
TGTGCCAGCTCCCTCAGCGAGCAAGAGACCCAGTACTTC
CASSLSEQETQYF
>-|TRBJ2-7|TRBV7-6|TRBD1
TGTGCCAGCAGCTTCAGACCCTATACATCTTCCGGGACAGGGACCTACGAGCAGTACTTC
CASSFRPYTSSGTGTYEQYF
>-|TRBJ1-4|TRBV30|-
TGTGCCTGGAGCTTTGCAACTAATGAAAAACTGTTTTTT
CAWSFATNEKLFF
>-|TRBJ2-7|TRBV2|-
TGTGCCAGCAGGGCAGTGGGCACCTACGAGCAGTACTTC
CASRAVGTYEQYF
>-|TRBJ2-1|TRBV7-2|TRBD2
TGTGCCAGCAGCACCCCGGGACTAGCGGGGATGGATGAGCAGTTCTTC
CASSTPGLAGMDEQFF